These T cell receptor beta chains were read from a single sample in a study of T cells in Graves' hyperthyroidism and ophthalmopathy. One entry per CDR3 protein, called by TCRdb with MiXCR from the multiplex PCR reads. The sample records roughly 400,000 distinct CDR3 sequences, around a sixth being singletons. Sequencing was performed on blood. These receptors all stem from a woman between 18 and 29 years old with Graves' hyperthyroidism that later progressed to Graves' ophthalmopathy. Each CDR3 is given with its conserved first and last residue. The order of the fields is V gene, clone size, J gene, D gene, CDR3 protein, CDR3 DNA. A D gene is named only where the DNA matches it firmly. Rows may omit the clone size; those that give it use once, few, many or a size class.

v_gene: TRBV12-3/TRBV12-4
abundance: .
j_gene: TRBJ2-1
d_gene: .
CDR3aa: CASSGLREVGYNEQFF
CDR3nt: TGTGCCAGCAGTGGTCTTAGGGAGGTCGGCTACAATGAGCAGTTCTTC

v_gene: TRBV3-1
abundance: many
j_gene: TRBJ2-5
d_gene: TRBD2
CDR3aa: CASSRRLADQETQYF
CDR3nt: TGTGCCAGCAGCCGCCGTCTAGCGGACCAAGAGACCCAGTACTTC

v_gene: TRBV3-1
abundance: few
j_gene: TRBJ2-3
d_gene: .
CDR3aa: CASSQDPQGWGTDTQYF
CDR3nt: TGTGCCAGCAGCCAAGACCCACAGGGTTGGGGCACAGATACGCAGTATTTT

v_gene: TRBV6-2/TRBV6-3
abundance: many
j_gene: TRBJ1-4
d_gene: .
CDR3aa: CASSYSSKATNEKLFF
CDR3nt: TGTGCCAGCAGTTACTCTAGCAAAGCAACTAATGAAAAACTGTTTTTT

v_gene: TRBV9
abundance: .
j_gene: TRBJ2-3
d_gene: .
CDR3aa: CASSVAWYNTDTQYF
CDR3nt: TGTGCCAGCAGCGTAGCTTGGTATAACACAGATACGCAGTATTTT

v_gene: TRBV15
abundance: many
j_gene: TRBJ1-5
d_gene: .
CDR3aa: CATSPIGAGNQPQHF
CDR3nt: TGTGCCACCAGCCCTATAGGAGCAGGCAATCAGCCCCAGCATTTT

v_gene: TRBV7-8
abundance: .
j_gene: TRBJ2-5
d_gene: .
CDR3aa: CASSLSPTSLQETQYF
CDR3nt: TGTGCCAGCAGCTTAAGCCCGACTAGTTTACAAGAGACCCAGTACTTC

v_gene: TRBV7-3
abundance: .
j_gene: TRBJ2-3
d_gene: TRBD2
CDR3aa: CASSPTGGRTANTQYF
CDR3nt: TGTGCCAGCAGCCCTACGGGGGGTCGGACGGCGAATACGCAGTATTTT

v_gene: TRBV6-1
abundance: .
j_gene: TRBJ1-2
d_gene: .
CDR3aa: CASSTGYPYGYTF
CDR3nt: TGTGCCAGCAGTACAGGGTATCCCTATGGCTACACCTTC

v_gene: TRBV20-1
abundance: many
j_gene: TRBJ2-7
d_gene: TRBD2
CDR3aa: CSGKGLAALTREQYF
CDR3nt: TGCAGTGGAAAGGGACTAGCGGCCCTTACTAGGGAGCAGTACTTC

v_gene: TRBV27
abundance: many
j_gene: TRBJ2-2
d_gene: .
CDR3aa: CASSPLGANTGELFF
CDR3nt: TGTGCCAGCAGTCCCCTCGGGGCGAACACCGGGGAGCTGTTTTTT

v_gene: TRBV6-5
abundance: many
j_gene: TRBJ2-7
d_gene: .
CDR3aa: CASSYSDVREQYF
CDR3nt: TGTGCCAGCAGTTACTCGGACGTACGCGAGCAGTACTTC

v_gene: TRBV3-1
abundance: .
j_gene: TRBJ2-2
d_gene: TRBD2
CDR3aa: CASSRGLAGERTGELFF
CDR3nt: TGTGCCAGCAGCCGGGGACTAGCGGGGGAACGCACCGGGGAGCTGTTTTTT

v_gene: TRBV12-3/TRBV12-4
abundance: many
j_gene: TRBJ2-3
d_gene: .
CDR3aa: CASSYTDTQYF
CDR3nt: TGTGCCAGCAGTTACACAGATACGCAGTATTTT

v_gene: TRBV15
abundance: many
j_gene: TRBJ1-1
d_gene: TRBD1
CDR3aa: CATSRDSTGMATEAFF
CDR3nt: TGTGCCACCAGCAGAGATTCGACAGGGATGGCCACTGAAGCTTTCTTT

v_gene: TRBV27
abundance: .
j_gene: TRBJ2-6
d_gene: .
CDR3aa: CASSLRGGAGANVLTF
CDR3nt: TGTGCCAGCAGTTTAAGGGGGGGGGCTGGGGCCAACGTCCTGACTTTC

v_gene: TRBV20-1
abundance: few
j_gene: TRBJ2-3
d_gene: TRBD2
CDR3aa: CSAVLLAGGPPDTQYF
CDR3nt: TGCAGTGCCGTCCTACTAGCGGGAGGGCCCCCAGATACGCAGTATTTT

v_gene: TRBV3-1
abundance: many
j_gene: TRBJ1-4
d_gene: TRBD1
CDR3aa: CASSPSGQQELFF
CDR3nt: TGTGCCAGCAGCCCTTCGGGACAGCAGGAACTGTTTTTT

v_gene: TRBV5-1
abundance: many
j_gene: TRBJ1-2
d_gene: .
CDR3aa: CASSLAGRTVSYGYTF
CDR3nt: TGCGCCAGCAGCTTGGCGGGACGGACTGTCTCCTATGGCTACACCTTC

v_gene: TRBV27
abundance: many
j_gene: TRBJ2-7
d_gene: .
CDR3aa: CASSLYPSSYEQYF
CDR3nt: TGTGCCAGCAGTTTATACCCAAGCTCCTACGAGCAGTACTTC

v_gene: TRBV7-8
abundance: many
j_gene: TRBJ2-5
d_gene: TRBD2
CDR3aa: CASSLVASGRAQYQETQYF
CDR3nt: TGTGCCAGCAGCTTAGTCGCTAGCGGGAGGGCCCAGTACCAAGAGACCCAGTACTTC

v_gene: TRBV7-2
abundance: .
j_gene: TRBJ2-3
d_gene: TRBD2
CDR3aa: CASSKAGTSVVYF
CDR3nt: TGTGCCAGCAGCAAAGCCGGGACTAGCGTGGTGTATTTT

v_gene: TRBV28
abundance: many
j_gene: TRBJ2-7
d_gene: TRBD1
CDR3aa: CASSTSGQGTYEQYF
CDR3nt: TGTGCCAGCAGCACCTCTGGACAGGGGACCTACGAGCAGTACTTC

v_gene: TRBV27
abundance: many
j_gene: TRBJ1-2
d_gene: TRBD1
CDR3aa: CASSRKGGSSDIGGYTF
CDR3nt: TGTGCCAGCAGTCGAAAAGGGGGCAGTTCGGATATAGGTGGCTACACCTTC

v_gene: TRBV4-2
abundance: many
j_gene: TRBJ2-1
d_gene: TRBD1
CDR3aa: CASSQDYFGQGPNEQFF
CDR3nt: TGTGCCAGCAGCCAAGATTACTTCGGACAGGGTCCCAATGAGCAGTTCTTC

v_gene: TRBV20-1
abundance: few
j_gene: TRBJ2-7
d_gene: .
CDR3aa: CSASGRGQGYEQYF
CDR3nt: TGCAGTGCTAGCGGGCGGGGGCAGGGCTACGAGCAGTACTTC

v_gene: TRBV27
abundance: many
j_gene: TRBJ1-4
d_gene: .
CDR3aa: CASSLDPGAASNEKLFF
CDR3nt: TGTGCCAGCAGTTTGGATCCCGGGGCAGCGTCTAATGAAAAACTGTTTTTT

v_gene: TRBV30
abundance: many
j_gene: TRBJ1-6
d_gene: .
CDR3aa: CAWGSSYNSPLHF
CDR3nt: TGTGCCTGGGGGAGCTCCTATAATTCACCCCTCCACTTT

v_gene: TRBV6-1
abundance: few
j_gene: TRBJ2-3
d_gene: .
CDR3aa: CASRNQGGNPTDTQYF
CDR3nt: TGTGCCAGCAGGAACCAGGGGGGGAACCCCACAGATACGCAGTATTTT

v_gene: TRBV15
abundance: few
j_gene: TRBJ2-7
d_gene: .
CDR3aa: CATSRKGGGGGEQYF
CDR3nt: TGTGCCACCAGCAGAAAAGGGGGCGGCGGAGGGGAGCAGTACTTC

v_gene: TRBV19
abundance: .
j_gene: TRBJ1-5
d_gene: .
CDR3aa: CASSMEGRSNQPQHF
CDR3nt: TGTGCCAGTAGTATGGAGGGGAGGAGCAATCAGCCCCAGCATTTT

v_gene: TRBV6-6
abundance: many
j_gene: TRBJ2-2
d_gene: .
CDR3aa: CASSYPGFNGELFF
CDR3nt: TGTGCCAGCAGTTACCCAGGGTTTAACGGGGAGCTGTTTTTT

v_gene: TRBV10-2
abundance: few
j_gene: TRBJ2-1
d_gene: .
CDR3aa: CASSESVRVYNEQFF
CDR3nt: TGCGCCAGCAGTGAGTCGGTACGGGTCTACAATGAGCAGTTCTTC

v_gene: TRBV6-6
abundance: few
j_gene: TRBJ2-7
d_gene: TRBD2
CDR3aa: CASSYRREGPCEQYF
CDR3nt: TGTGCCAGCAGTTACAGGCGGGAGGGCCCTTGCGAGCAGTACTTC

v_gene: TRBV2
abundance: many
j_gene: TRBJ2-5
d_gene: .
CDR3aa: CASSEVGQETQYF
CDR3nt: TGTGCCAGCAGTGAAGTAGGGCAAGAGACCCAGTACTTC

v_gene: TRBV30
abundance: many
j_gene: TRBJ2-7
d_gene: TRBD1
CDR3aa: CAWRAKYRDSSLDEQYF
CDR3nt: TGTGCCTGGAGAGCGAAATACCGGGACAGCTCTTTGGACGAGCAGTACTTC

v_gene: TRBV2
abundance: many
j_gene: TRBJ1-2
d_gene: .
CDR3aa: CASSGDGTNYGYTF
CDR3nt: TGTGCCAGCAGCGGTGATGGTACTAACTATGGCTACACCTTC

v_gene: TRBV7-9
abundance: few
j_gene: TRBJ1-4
d_gene: .
CDR3aa: CASSTRTEDEKLFF
CDR3nt: TGTGCCAGCAGCACCCGGACAGAGGATGAAAAACTGTTTTTT

v_gene: TRBV5-1
abundance: few
j_gene: TRBJ1-6
d_gene: TRBD1
CDR3aa: CASTGAQGTPLHF
CDR3nt: TGCGCCAGCACGGGGGCACAGGGGACACCCCTCCACTTT

v_gene: TRBV18
abundance: .
j_gene: TRBJ1-1
d_gene: .
CDR3aa: CASSPQGGTEAFF
CDR3nt: TGTGCCAGCTCACCACAGGGAGGAACTGAAGCTTTCTTT

v_gene: TRBV11-2
abundance: .
j_gene: TRBJ1-3
d_gene: .
CDR3aa: CASRRSGNTIYF
CDR3nt: TGTGCCAGCAGGCGGTCGGGAAACACCATATATTTT

v_gene: TRBV6-1
abundance: many
j_gene: TRBJ1-5
d_gene: TRBD1
CDR3aa: CASTEGSGGVGNQPQHF
CDR3nt: TGTGCCAGCACCGAAGGGTCAGGGGGCGTTGGCAATCAGCCCCAGCATTTT

v_gene: TRBV6-1
abundance: many
j_gene: TRBJ1-2
d_gene: .
CDR3aa: CASSEVGRGYTF
CDR3nt: TGTGCCAGCAGTGAAGTTGGAAGGGGCTACACCTTC